These 31 T cell receptor beta chains were sequenced from one sample in a study of beta chain features in type 1 diabetes (dated by TCRdb to the late 2010s). Libraries came from the immunoSEQ multiplex PCR assay. The entire isolated RNA was reverse transcribed using the High Capacity cDNA Reverse Transcription Kit, and thus expressed TCRB transcripts were sequenced. Drawn from immuneACCESS, this table holds only the in-frame rearrangements with V and J called that TCRdb kept. Clones are partly lost; checked studies trace under half to an unresolved V gene and leave the rest unexplained. This sample is represented by a few hundred thousand clones; 8% to 13% of them were singletons. Under 0.02% of the sample belongs to the ten largest clones. Source material: naive CD4+ T cells from blood. The cell subset or site label, as the study defines it: true naive CD4+ T cells. Receptors were obtained from a woman under 40 in good health.

This clone was counted between two and nine times. The V call is TRBV15, the J call TRBJ2-1; D is possibly TRBD2 (5 bases). This CDR3 spans 12 amino acids. Germline assignment: CDR1 LNHNV and CDR2 YYDKDF (reference sequence). Trimming stripped 1 base from V and 8 bases from J, with 6 bases between. CDR3 sequence reads: CATSRVGDEQFF. In DNA, the CDR3 is TGTGCCACCAGCAGAGTCGGGGATGAGCAGTTCTTC.

The genes are TRBV9 and TRBJ2-1, with 9 positions matching TRBD2. The CDR3 extends over 15 amino acids. The V gene end was trimmed by 0 bases and the J gene end by 10 bases; junction bases not matched to a gene: 8. Germline V gene lookup returns CDR1 SGDLS and CDR2 YYNGEE. The CDR3 spells CASSVDPSGTPEQFF. The CDR3 DNA follows: TGTGCCAGCAGCGTAGATCCTAGCGGGACTCCAGAGCAGTTCTTC.

This chain connects TRBV7-2 to TRBJ2-2; tentatively, D is TRBD2 (5 bases). This CDR3 region has 15 residues. V lost 2 bases to trimming and J lost 7 bases, with 14 bases between them. Germline values: CDR1 SGHTA, CDR2 FQGNSA. DNA of the CDR3: TGTGCCAGCAGCTTATGGGTGGGAGAGGTCGGGGAGCTGTTTTTT. Translating it yields CASSLWVGEVGELFF.

The table lists this clone with a few counts. The chain has TRBV12-5 and TRBJ2-1; 8 nucleotides line up with TRBD2. Unmatched junction bases numbered 9, after V lost 0 bases and J lost 8 bases. The length of the CDR3 is 16 residues. Looked up from germline, CDR1 is LGHNT and CDR2 is FRNRAP. The CDR3 protein is CASGLVLSGNGYEQFF. DNA for the CDR3: TGTGCTAGTGGTTTGGTACTTAGCGGGAATGGGTATGAGCAGTTCTTC.

This clone has a handful of counts. The chain carries TRBV6-6 and TRBJ1-1, with D uncertain. V lost 5 bases and J lost 5, with 15 bases in between. Germline V gene data show CDR1 as MNHNY and CDR2 as SVGAGI (reference sequence). This CDR3 spans 14 amino acids. In nucleotides, the CDR3 is TGTGCCAGCAGTACGGTCCTCGTAGAAACTGAAGCTTTCTTT. This sequence encodes CASSTVLVETEAFF.

This chain joins TRBV29-1 and TRBJ2-5; 7 nucleotides match TRBD2. The CDR3 sequence is 13 residues long. The germline CDR1 and CDR2 sequences are SQVTM and ANQGSEA. V trimming: 1 base; J trimming: 5 bases; junction bases outside the gene matches: 4. The CDR3 is CSVEGLAWETQYF. The CDR3 nucleotides read TGCAGCGTTGAAGGACTAGCATGGGAGACCCAGTACTTC.

CDR3 sequence (DNA): TGTGCCAGCAGTTACGTCAGGGGGAGCGAGCAGTACTTC. Its translation: CASSYVRGSEQYF. This sequence joins TRBV6-5 and TRBJ2-7; 7 bases agree with TRBD1. Germline V gene data show CDR1 as MNHEY and CDR2 as SVGAGI. The V segment lost 2 bases and the J segment 6 bases; nucleotides outside the gene matches: 4. This CDR3 is built from 13 residues.

V and J are TRBV6-1 and TRBJ2-5; weak D call: TRBD2 (5 bases). CDR1 is MNHNS, CDR2 SASEGT, per germline. The CDR3 length is 12 residues. Trimming shortened V by 4 bases and J by 5 bases, and 8 bases separated the two germline ends. The CDR3 protein is CASSGRRETQYF. The CDR3 region has the DNA TGTGCCAGCAGTGGCCGGAGGGAGACCCAGTACTTC.

This clone was counted only a few times. The V and J genes are TRBV6-6 and TRBJ2-5, with a tentative D call TRBD2 (6 bases). Germline loops: CDR1 MNHNY, CDR2 SVGAGI (reference sequence). V was pared by 10 bases and J by 2 bases, with 14 bases between. The length of the CDR3 is 13 residues. The CDR3 loop reads CATRMAGQETQYF. CDR3 sequence (DNA): TGTGCCACTAGAATGGCGGGACAAGAGACCCAGTACTTC.

The rearrangement links TRBV7-9 to TRBJ2-1; TRBD2 agrees at 14 bases. CDR3 length: 17 amino acids. With 1 base clipped from V and 9 bases from J, the junction kept 8 bases outside the gene matches. Looked up from germline, CDR1 is SEHNR and CDR2 is FQNEAQ (reference sequence). The CDR3 is CASSLVGGLAGVSEQFF. The CDR3, as DNA: TGTGCCAGCAGCTTAGTGGGGGGACTAGCGGGAGTTAGTGAGCAGTTCTTC.

In its sample, this clone was seen a few times. This chain links TRBV29-1 with TRBJ2-7; maybe TRBD1 (5 bases). CDR3 length: 12 residues. With 4 bases removed from V and 6 bases from J, the gap between germline ends came to 13 bases. Per germline, CDR1 SQVTM and CDR2 ANQGSEA. The DNA for the CDR3 is TGCAGCGTTGTCAGGGAAGAAGGCGAGCAGTACTTC. Amino acid sequence: CSVVREEGEQYF.

This clone has just a few counts. CDR3: CASSARLYEQYF. The DNA for the CDR3 is TGTGCCAGCAGTGCCAGGCTCTACGAGCAGTACTTC. The chain employs TRBV28 and TRBJ2-7, with unresolved D. Germline V gene lookup returns CDR1 MDHEN and CDR2 SYDVKM. The ends were cut back, 5 bases at V and 3 bases at J, with 8 bases in the middle. The CDR3 runs 12 residues.

The CDR3 region is CASSLGGPSKETQYF. The DNA of the CDR3 is TGTGCCAGCAGCTTAGGTGGGCCTAGCAAAGAGACCCAGTACTTC. The V and J genes are TRBV5-4 and TRBJ2-5, with D possibly matching TRBD2 (5 bases). V gave up 2 bases and J gave up 3 bases, with 14 bases separating them. Germline V gives CDR1 SGHNT, CDR2 YYREEE (reference sequence). The CDR3 runs to 15 residues. The complete variable domain, with remaining parts taken from reference TRBV5-4 and TRBJ2-5, reads ETGVTQSPTHLIKTRGQQVTLRCSSQSGHNTVSWYQQALGQGPQFIFQYYREEENGRGNFPPRFSGLQFPNYSSELNVNALELDDSALYLCASSLGGPSKETQYFGPGTRLLVL.

This rearrangement joins TRBV27 to TRBJ2-1; weak D call: TRBD2 (5 bases). Germline V CDR1 and CDR2: MNHEY, SMNVEV (reference sequence). V was cut by 2 bases and J by 9 bases, with 17 bases left in between. The CDR3 is 15 residues long. CDR3 protein: CASSLGSGLRGEQFF. The CDR3 DNA reads as TGTGCCAGCAGTTTAGGGAGCGGCCTTCGGGGTGAGCAGTTCTTC.

The chain is built from TRBV7-9 and TRBJ1-2, with 7 positions matching TRBD1. The CDR3 totals 12 residues. Germline CDR1 and CDR2: SEHNR and FQNEAQ (reference sequence). J gave up 1 base and V 8 bases, and 1 base lay outside the gene matches. The CDR3 spells CASGTVNYGYTF. DNA of the CDR3: TGTGCCAGCGGGACAGTTAACTATGGCTACACCTTC.

This clone has more than one count but fewer than ten. The chain employs TRBV9 and TRBJ1-3; D not certain. CDR1 is SGDLS, CDR2 YYNGEE, per germline. The CDR3 is made up of 13 amino acids. Trimming took off 7 bases at V and 3 bases at J, with 11 bases between the two ends. The CDR3 bases are TGTGCCAGCTGGGCGGGGAGTGGAAACACCATATATTTT. It translates to CASWAGSGNTIYF.

This clone came up a few times. V gene TRBV28 combines with J gene TRBJ1-5; 9 bases fit TRBD1. Germline V lookup: CDR1 MDHEN, CDR2 SYDVKM. Unmatched junction bases numbered 9, after V lost 6 bases and J lost 6 bases. The CDR3 runs to 15 residues. In DNA form, the CDR3 reads TGTGCCAGCAGCCCCGGGACAGGGAGGAGTCAGCCCCAGCATTTT. Amino acids: CASSPGTGRSQPQHF.

This clone was counted between two and nine times. The chain couples TRBV10-3 to TRBJ1-2; D remains ambiguous. Deletions cut 7 bases from V and 3 bases from J, with 12 bases between. This CDR3 has 13 residues. The germline CDR1 and CDR2 sequences are ENHRY and SYGVKD. The CDR3 here is CAITRDEDYGYTF. The CDR3, as DNA: TGTGCCATCACCAGAGACGAGGACTATGGCTACACCTTC.

The chain combines TRBV7-2 with TRBJ2-1; 9 positions agree with TRBD2. The junction had 13 bases not matched to a gene; V was cut back by 4 bases and J by 12 bases. The CDR3 is 15 amino acids. Germline V gives CDR1 SGHTA, CDR2 FQGNSA. CDR3 residues: CASSSTGTSFLRQFF. Here the CDR3 DNA reads TGTGCCAGCAGCTCAACCGGGACTAGCTTTTTAAGGCAGTTCTTC. The full variable domain, its missing parts supplied by reference TRBV7-2 and TRBJ2-1, is GAGVSQSPSNKVTEKGKDVELRCDPISGHTALYWYRQSLGQGLEFLIYFQGNSAPDKSGLPSDRFSAERTGGSVSTLTIQRTQQEDSAVYLCASSSTGTSFLRQFFGPGTRLTVL.

This clone was seen more than once but under ten times. The chain links TRBV28 to TRBJ1-1; tentative D call: TRBD1 (5 bases). The CDR3 extends over 14 amino acids. CDR1 and CDR2 from the germline V gene are MDHEN and SYDVKM. Trimming shortened V by 7 bases and J by 4 bases, and 16 bases separated the two germline ends. Written as DNA, the CDR3 is TGTGCCAGCAATGGGGGGGAAGAGGCCACTGAAGCTTTCTTT. Encoded protein: CASNGGEEATEAFF.

The rearrangement joins TRBV7-2 to TRBJ2-7; TRBD1 might be the D (6 bases). The CDR3 is made up of 14 amino acids. Germline lookup yields CDR1 SGHTA and CDR2 FQGNSA. The ends were cut back, 7 bases at V and 1 base at J, with 14 bases in the middle. As DNA, the CDR3 is TGTGCCAGCACCCATGGACAGTTTTCCTACGAGCAGTACTTC. It translates to CASTHGQFSYEQYF.

A few counts support this clone. The chain couples TRBV7-9 to TRBJ1-5, with D maybe TRBD1 (6 bases). Trimming stripped 1 base from V and 3 bases from J, with 10 bases between. Germline V CDR1 and CDR2: SEHNR, FQNEAQ (reference sequence). The CDR3 runs to 15 residues. The CDR3 spells CASSLVGGPNQPQHF. CDR3 in DNA: TGTGCCAGCAGCTTAGTGGGGGGGCCCAATCAGCCCCAGCATTTT.

V and J are TRBV28 and TRBJ1-4; 9 bases are a match to TRBD1. V was clipped by 5 bases and J by 8 bases; unmatched bases: 6. The germline CDR1 and CDR2 sequences are MDHEN and SYDVKM. The CDR3 totals 14 residues. CDR3 sequence reads: CASSRQGVKEKLFF. The CDR3 region has the DNA TGTGCCAGCAGTCGACAGGGGGTAAAAGAAAAACTGTTTTTT.

The chain joins TRBV6-5 to TRBJ2-2; D is unclear. The CDR3 is 15 amino acids. Germline lookup yields CDR1 MNHEY and CDR2 SVGAGI. Trimming cost V 6 bases and J 0 bases, with 11 bases left between them. The CDR3 reads CASSEVRPNTGELFF. The CDR3 DNA sequence: TGTGCCAGCAGCGAGGTCAGACCGAACACCGGGGAGCTGTTTTTT.

This sequence joins TRBV4-3 and TRBJ2-3; weak D call: TRBD2 (5 bases). Germline V gives CDR1 LGHNA, CDR2 YSLEER. This CDR3 has 15 residues. The V end lost 0 bases, the J end lost 4 bases, and 11 bases lay between the germline ends. The CDR3 sequence: CASSQEQRVADTQYF. The DNA for the CDR3 is TGCGCCAGCAGCCAAGAACAGAGGGTCGCAGATACGCAGTATTTT.

The chain employs TRBV6-6 and TRBJ2-2; the D is unclear. Germline V gives CDR1 MNHNY, CDR2 SVGAGI (reference sequence). This CDR3 is built from 15 residues. V was pared by 6 bases and J by 0 bases, with 11 bases between. The CDR3: CASRSQKTNTGELFF. The CDR3 DNA sequence: TGTGCCAGCAGAAGCCAAAAGACGAACACCGGGGAGCTGTTTTTT.

This clone appeared a few times. The rearrangement joins TRBV30 to TRBJ2-1; D call uncertain. Per germline, CDR1 GTSNPN and CDR2 SVGIG (reference sequence). The CDR3 is 16 residues long. With 0 bases removed from V and 0 bases from J, the gap between germline ends came to 12 bases. The CDR3: CAWSVKGGSSYNEQFF. The CDR3, as DNA: TGTGCCTGGAGTGTAAAAGGCGGTAGCTCCTACAATGAGCAGTTCTTC.

The rearrangement joins TRBV5-4 to TRBJ2-7; D is perhaps TRBD1 (7 bases). Germline CDR1 reads SGHNT; CDR2 reads YYREEE (reference sequence). V lost 4 bases to trimming and J lost 3 bases, with 17 bases between them. The CDR3 length is 15 residues. The CDR3 is CASSLSTGTGYEQYF. In DNA, the CDR3 is TGTGCCAGCAGCCTATCGACAGGGACTGGCTACGAGCAGTACTTC.

This clone was seen only a few times. The chain uses TRBV19 and TRBJ2-1; possible D gene TRBD2, 5 bases. V shed 5 bases and J shed 0 bases, with 8 bases lying between them. Looked up from germline, CDR1 is LNHDA and CDR2 is SQIVND (reference sequence). There are 14 residues in the CDR3. CDR3 sequence reads: CASSLDFSYNEQFF. As DNA, the CDR3 is TGTGCCAGTAGTCTGGACTTCTCCTACAATGAGCAGTTCTTC.

This rearrangement joins TRBV18 to TRBJ2-7; 11 nucleotides align to TRBD2. The CDR3 sequence is 17 residues long. J was trimmed by 2 bases and V by 3 bases; bases with no gene match: 9. CDR1 and CDR2 (germline): KGHSH, LQKENI. CDR3 sequence reads: CASSPNVAGGSAYEQYF. The DNA of the CDR3 is TGTGCCAGCTCACCGAATGTAGCGGGAGGGTCCGCCTACGAGCAGTACTTC. The variable domain in full, completed from reference TRBV18 and TRBJ2-7, reads NAGVMQNPRHLVRRRGQEARLRCSPMKGHSHVYWYRQLPEEGLKFMVYLQKENIIDESGMPKERFSAEFPKEGPSILRIQQVVRGDSAAYFCASSPNVAGGSAYEQYFGPGTRLTVT.

The V gene is TRBV7-9, the J gene TRBJ1-2, with 10 bases that match TRBD1. CDR1 and CDR2 (germline): SEHNR, FQNEAQ (reference sequence). CDR3 length: 15 amino acids. Trimming took 5 bases from V and 4 from J; bases not matched to a gene: 7. The CDR3 is CASSNRDRGLYGYTF. The CDR3, as DNA: TGTGCCAGCAGCAACCGGGACAGGGGTCTCTATGGCTACACCTTC.